A selection of T cell receptor beta chains follows, all from one sample in a study of T-cell memory formation after mild COVID-19. TCRdb recomputed calls from the 5' RACE reads with MiXCR, one row per CDR3 protein. The repertoire holds just under 550,000 distinct CDR3 sequences, with around 21% as singletons. The specimen was PBMCs or a T cell subset sorted from them (not recorded which). These receptors originate from an adult woman who had mild COVID-19 (a few samples of this study predate the infection). Cell type and time point are not known. The CDR3 runs from the conserved cysteine through the conserved F or W. The D gene is left open where the match is weak. The size of a clone is reported for some rows only, either as once, few or many, or as a class for expanded clones.

V gene	J gene	clone size	D gene	CDR3 DNA	CDR3 protein
TRBV4-1	TRBJ2-3	.	.	TGCGCCAGCAGCCAAGGCATTTGGGGGGGGGCCTCGAGTACGCAGTATTTT	CASSQGIWGGASSTQYF
TRBV7-9	TRBJ2-3	many	.	TGTGCCAGCAGCTCTAGCCGGGGACATATGATGGGTACGCAGTATTTT	CASSSSRGHMMGTQYF
TRBV5-6	TRBJ2-1	.	.	TGTGCCAGCAGCTTGAGGGGGATCGAGCAGTTCTTC	CASSLRGIEQFF
TRBV7-2	TRBJ2-4	.	TRBD1	TGTGCCAGCAGCTCCCGACAGGGGATCGACATTCAGTACTTC	CASSSRQGIDIQYF
TRBV7-9	TRBJ2-1	many	.	TGTGCCAGCAGCCCCCCAGCGGTTTACAATGAGCAGTTCTTC	CASSPPAVYNEQFF
TRBV12-3/TRBV12-4	TRBJ2-3	.	TRBD1	TGTGCCAGCAGGAACAGGGGAGTGGCAGATACGCAGTATTTT	CASRNRGVADTQYF
TRBV29-1	TRBJ1-2	few	.	TGCAGCGTTGCGTTTTCCGGGGCGAACTATGGCTACACCTTC	CSVAFSGANYGYTF
TRBV5-1	TRBJ2-1	few	TRBD2	TGCGCCAGCAGCGCGAGACTAGCCCCCTCATACAATGAGCAGTTCTTC	CASSARLAPSYNEQFF
TRBV5-6	TRBJ2-7	few	TRBD1	TGTGCCAGCAGCTCCCGGGACAGGACCTACGAGCAGTACTTC	CASSSRDRTYEQYF
TRBV11-2	TRBJ1-4	.	TRBD1	TGTGCCAGCAGCGCGGGACAGGGGAGGAGAACTAATGAAAAACTGTTTTTT	CASSAGQGRRTNEKLFF
TRBV20-1	TRBJ2-7	few	.	TGCAGTGCTAGAGTAGGGGCCTACGAGCAGTACTTC	CSARVGAYEQYF
TRBV7-8	TRBJ2-7	few	.	TGTGCCAGCAGCGAAAGACTACCCCCCTACGAGCAGTACTTC	CASSERLPPYEQYF
TRBV13	TRBJ2-3	few	.	TGTGCCAGCAGCCCAACGGACAAACAGGCAGATACGCAGTATTTT	CASSPTDKQADTQYF
TRBV15	TRBJ1-1	.	.	TGTGCCACCAGTAGGGGCAAGAACACTGAAGCTTTCTTT	CATSRGKNTEAFF
TRBV15	TRBJ2-7	.	TRBD1	TGTGCCACCAGCAGGGACAGGAGTTCGAACGAGCAGTACTTC	CATSRDRSSNEQYF
TRBV30	TRBJ2-5	few	.	TGTGCCTGGAGTGTGGTTTTTCGGGAGACCCAGTACTTC	CAWSVVFRETQYF